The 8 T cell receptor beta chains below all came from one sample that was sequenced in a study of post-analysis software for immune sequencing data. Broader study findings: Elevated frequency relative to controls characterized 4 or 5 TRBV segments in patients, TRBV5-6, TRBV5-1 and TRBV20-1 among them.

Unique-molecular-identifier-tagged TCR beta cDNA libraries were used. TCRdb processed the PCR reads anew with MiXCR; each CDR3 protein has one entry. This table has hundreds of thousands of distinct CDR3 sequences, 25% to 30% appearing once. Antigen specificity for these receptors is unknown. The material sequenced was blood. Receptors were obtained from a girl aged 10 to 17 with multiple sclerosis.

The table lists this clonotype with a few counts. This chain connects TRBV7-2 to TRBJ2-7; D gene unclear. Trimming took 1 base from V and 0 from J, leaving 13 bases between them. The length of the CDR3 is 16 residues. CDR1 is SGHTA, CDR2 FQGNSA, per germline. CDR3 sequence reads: CASSLVGSNPSYEQYF. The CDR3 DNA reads TGTGCCAGCAGCTTAGTGGGCAGCAATCCCTCCTACGAGCAGTACTTC.

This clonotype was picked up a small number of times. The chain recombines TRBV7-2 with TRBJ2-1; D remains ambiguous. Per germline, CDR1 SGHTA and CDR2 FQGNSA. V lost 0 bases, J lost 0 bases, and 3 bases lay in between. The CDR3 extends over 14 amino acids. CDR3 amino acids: CASSLATSYNEQFF. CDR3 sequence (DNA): TGTGCCAGCAGCTTAGCCACCTCCTACAATGAGCAGTTCTTC.

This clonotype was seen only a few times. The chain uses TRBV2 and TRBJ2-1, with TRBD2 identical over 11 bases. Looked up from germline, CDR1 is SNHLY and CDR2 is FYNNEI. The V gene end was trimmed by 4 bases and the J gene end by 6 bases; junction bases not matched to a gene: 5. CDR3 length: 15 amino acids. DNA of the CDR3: TGTGCCAGCAGTGTAGAGGGACTAGCGGCCAATGAGCAGTTCTTC. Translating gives CASSVEGLAANEQFF.

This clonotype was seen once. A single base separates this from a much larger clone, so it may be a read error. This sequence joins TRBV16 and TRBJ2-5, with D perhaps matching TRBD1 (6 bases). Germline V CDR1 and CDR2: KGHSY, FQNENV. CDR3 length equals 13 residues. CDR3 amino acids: CASSPDSQGTQYF. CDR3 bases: TGTGCCAGCAGCCCGGACAGCCAAGGGACCCAGTACTTC. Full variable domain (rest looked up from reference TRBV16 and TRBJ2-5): GEEVAQTPKHLVRGEGQKAKLYCAPIKGHSYVFWYQQVLKNEFKFLISFQNENVFDETGMPKERFSAKCLPNSPCSLEIQATKLEDSAVYFCASSPDSQGTQYFGPGTRLLVL.

The CDR3 nucleotides read TGCAGTGCGCCTAGCGATAGCACAGATACGCAGTATTTT. It encodes CSAPSDSTDTQYF. The gene calls are TRBV20-1 and TRBJ2-3, with D maybe TRBD2 (6 bases). This CDR3 comprises 13 residues. Germline V gene lookup returns CDR1 DFQATT and CDR2 SNEGSKA (reference sequence). V lost 6 bases, J lost 0 bases, and 10 bases lay in between.

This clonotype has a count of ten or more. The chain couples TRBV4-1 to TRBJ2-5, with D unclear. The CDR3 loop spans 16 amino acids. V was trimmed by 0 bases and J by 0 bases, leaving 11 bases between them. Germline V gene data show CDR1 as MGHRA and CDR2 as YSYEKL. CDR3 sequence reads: CASSQDLVGYQETQYF. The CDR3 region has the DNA TGCGCCAGCAGCCAAGATCTGGTAGGCTACCAAGAGACCCAGTACTTC.

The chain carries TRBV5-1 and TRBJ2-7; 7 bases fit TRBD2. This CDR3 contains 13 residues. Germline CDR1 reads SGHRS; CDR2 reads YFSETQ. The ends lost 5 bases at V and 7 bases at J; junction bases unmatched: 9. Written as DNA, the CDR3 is TGCGCCAGCAGGGAAGCGGGACGGAAGGAGCAGTACTTC. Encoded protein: CASREAGRKEQYF.

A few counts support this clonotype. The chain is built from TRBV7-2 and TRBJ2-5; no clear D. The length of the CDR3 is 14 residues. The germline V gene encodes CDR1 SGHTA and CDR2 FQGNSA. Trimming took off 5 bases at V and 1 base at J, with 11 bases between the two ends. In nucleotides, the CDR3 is TGTGCCAGCAGCCGCGACCCCCTCCAAGAGACCCAGTACTTC. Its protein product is CASSRDPLQETQYF.